Below are 18 T cell receptor beta chains sequenced from a single sample in a study of T cells in Graves' hyperthyroidism and ophthalmopathy. There were TCR beta CDR3 regions amplified from RNA transcripts. With the HTBI primer set, the TCR CDR3 went through a first round of RT-PCR. One entry per CDR3 protein results from TCRdb running MiXCR on the multiplex PCR reads. The sample lists 490,000 or so distinct CDR3 sequences, roughly 16% seen once, with approximately 30% in the top ten. The sample consisted of blood. Source of these receptors: a woman aged 25-40 years with Graves' ophthalmopathy.

The V gene is TRBV30, the J gene TRBJ2-7, with 10 bases lining up with TRBD2. Germline-derived CDR1 and CDR2 are GTSNPN and SVGIG (reference sequence). V shed 0 bases and J 3 bases; nucleotides not matched to a gene: 5. CDR3 length: 15 amino acids. CDR3 sequence reads: CAWSVFLAGGYEQYF. As DNA, the CDR3 is TGTGCCTGGAGTGTATTTTTAGCGGGAGGCTACGAGCAGTACTTC.

The chain carries TRBV28 and TRBJ1-4; 7 bases are a match to TRBD1. The trim removed 5 bases at V and 3 bases at J, leaving 6 bases unmatched. Germline lookup yields CDR1 MDHEN and CDR2 SYDVKM. The CDR3 sequence is 15 residues long. CDR3 sequence (DNA): TGTGCCAGCAGTCTTTCCGGGACAGCTAATGAAAAACTGTTTTTT. Its translation is CASSLSGTANEKLFF.

This clonotype was observed a few times. The chain joins TRBV25-1 to TRBJ1-3; D remains ambiguous. Germline V lookup: CDR1 MGHDK, CDR2 SYGVNS. Trimming took off 7 bases at V and 3 bases at J, with 7 bases between the two ends. The length of the CDR3 is 12 residues. The CDR3 DNA reads as TGTGCCAGCACGCCAGGTGGAAACACCATATATTTT. Protein sequence: CASTPGGNTIYF.

This clonotype was seen at least ten times. The chain couples TRBV30 to TRBJ2-3, with a weak D call TRBD2 (6 bases). The CDR3 runs to 13 residues. CDR1 and CDR2 from the germline V gene are GTSNPN and SVGIG (reference sequence). Trimming removed 8 bases from V and 5 bases from J, with 17 bases in between. The CDR3 DNA reads as TGTGCCGGAACTACGGGAGTAGGAGATACGCAGTATTTT. Translation gives CAGTTGVGDTQYF.

This clonotype was detected ten times or more. The rearrangement joins TRBV3-1 to TRBJ1-3; possible D gene TRBD1, 6 bases. The CDR3 consists of 15 residues. V was trimmed by 1 base and J by 0 bases, leaving 7 bases between them. Germline V gene data show CDR1 as LGHDT and CDR2 as YNNKEL (reference sequence). CDR3 loop: CASSQGTVSGNTIYF. CDR3 nucleotides: TGTGCCAGCAGCCAAGGGACAGTCTCTGGAAACACCATATATTTT. The variable domain in full, completed from reference TRBV3-1 and TRBJ1-3, reads DTAVSQTPKYLVTQMGNDKSIKCEQNLGHDTMYWYKQDSKKFLKIMFSYNNKELIINETVPNRFSPKSPDKAHLNLHINSLELGDSAVYFCASSQGTVSGNTIYFGEGSWLTVV.

To note about this clonotype: Sequence at one end of the junction differs from germline and may be a read error. V usage is TRBV28 and J usage is TRBJ2-7, with unresolved D. The CDR3 length is 16 residues. The germline V gene has CDR1 MDHEN and CDR2 SYDVKM. The CDR3 region is CASGLGHLLSSYEQYF. The DNA of the CDR3 is TGTGCCAGCGGTTTAGGCCATCTATTGAGCTCCTACGAGCAGTACTTC.

On this clonotype: Without the conserved terminal phenylalanine or tryptophan, this CDR3 likely stems from a read error. The CDR3 DNA follows: TGTGCCAGCAGTTTCTTGGAGAGCTCCTATAATTCACCCCTCCACTCT. Encoded protein: CASSFLESSYNSPLHS. The chain carries TRBV28 and TRBJ1-6; D remains ambiguous. V lost 3 bases to trimming and J lost 0 bases, with 9 bases between them. Germline loops: CDR1 MDHEN, CDR2 SYDVKM. The CDR3 totals 16 residues.

This clonotype was detected ten times or more. This chain links TRBV11-2 with TRBJ1-1; tentative D call: TRBD1 (5 bases). The CDR3 is 18 amino acids. Germline loops: CDR1 SGHAT, CDR2 FQNNGV. Between the trimmed V and J ends, which lost 5 bases and 1 base, there was a span of 23 bases. DNA of the CDR3: TGTGCCAGCAGCCCTAGGGGCAAAAGCAGGGAGGCGAACACTGAAGCTTTCTTT. Protein: CASSPRGKSREANTEAFF.

The chain is built from TRBV9 and TRBJ1-1, with D unresolved. V gave up 0 bases and J gave up 5 bases, with 11 bases separating them. This CDR3 has 14 residues. The V gene's germline CDR1 is SGDLS and CDR2 YYNGEE. This CDR3 is CASSVATGNTEAFF. The CDR3 nucleotides are TGTGCCAGCAGCGTAGCCACCGGAAATACTGAAGCTTTCTTT.

The table lists this clonotype with many counts. The chain carries TRBV20-1 and TRBJ2-7, with D perhaps matching TRBD1 (6 bases). Germline assignment: CDR1 DFQATT and CDR2 SNEGSKA (reference sequence). CDR3 size: 13 residues. Trimming removed 3 bases from V and 2 bases from J, with 11 bases in between. CDR3 sequence reads: CSASGDKTYEQYF. The CDR3 nucleotides are TGCAGTGCTAGTGGGGACAAGACCTACGAGCAGTACTTC.

The chain couples TRBV19 to TRBJ1-5; D possibly corresponds to TRBD1 (5 bases). There are 16 residues in the CDR3. CDR1 is LNHDA and CDR2 is SQIVND in the germline V gene (reference sequence). Trimming stripped 3 bases from V and 4 bases from J, with 16 bases between. CDR3 residues: CASSIEGLRGNQPQHF. DNA for the CDR3: TGTGCCAGTAGTATTGAGGGTCTAAGGGGTAATCAGCCCCAGCATTTT.

Many counts were recorded for this clonotype. The chain couples TRBV11-1 to TRBJ2-7, with D unresolved. Germline CDR1 reads SGHAT; CDR2 reads FQDESV (reference sequence). The CDR3 runs 12 residues. V was clipped by 2 bases and J by 2 bases, with 4 bases between them. DNA for the CDR3: TGTGCCAGCAGCTTAAGCCCCTACGAGCAGTACTTC. Translating gives CASSLSPYEQYF.

As regards this clonotype: A much bigger clone sits one base away, suggesting this may be a read error. This sequence joins TRBV20-1 and TRBJ2-1, with a weak D call TRBD2 (6 bases). Germline values: CDR1 DFQATT, CDR2 SNEGSKA (reference sequence). This CDR3 contains 16 residues. V was shortened by 6 bases and J by 0 bases, with 18 bases between the two germline ends. This chain's CDR3 is CSASSGESSSYNEQFF. Here the CDR3 DNA reads TGCAGTGCCTCCTCGGGGGAATCGAGCTCCTACAATGAGCAGTTCTTC.

This clonotype was observed many times. The chain links TRBV29-1 to TRBJ2-1; 11 bases map to TRBD2. CDR1 and CDR2 (germline): SQVTM, ANQGSEA. The ends lost 4 bases at V and 7 bases at J; junction bases unmatched: 3. The CDR3 totals 13 residues. The CDR3 protein is CSVVAGGRNEQFF. The CDR3 nucleotides read TGCAGCGTTGTAGCGGGAGGGCGGAATGAGCAGTTCTTC.

This clonotype was seen at least ten times. The J gene is TRBJ2-6, the V gene TRBV20-1; either TRBD1 or TRBD2 may supply D (5 bases each). The germline CDR1 and CDR2 sequences are DFQATT and SNEGSKA (reference sequence). The CDR3 covers 17 residues. The germline V and J ends were trimmed by 1 base and 0 bases, with 13 bases remaining between them. CDR3 in amino acids: CSARAWDRRSGANVLTF. CDR3 DNA sequence: TGCAGTGCTAGAGCATGGGACCGTCGCTCTGGGGCCAACGTCCTGACTTTC.

This clonotype showed up just a few times. This sequence joins TRBV5-1 and TRBJ2-1; possible D gene TRBD2, 8 bases. The CDR3 length is 18 residues. V shed 3 bases and J shed 4 bases, with 23 bases lying between them. Germline V gives CDR1 SGHRS, CDR2 YFSETQ. The CDR3 DNA sequence: TGCGCCAGCAGCTCTAGGGGACTAGAGGGGGCCGGGTACAATGAGCAGTTCTTC. Protein sequence: CASSSRGLEGAGYNEQFF. Full variable domain (missing parts from reference TRBV5-1 and TRBJ2-1): KAGVTQTPRYLIKTRGQQVTLSCSPISGHRSVSWYQQTPGQGLQFLFEYFSETQRNKGNFPGRFSGRQFSNSRSEMNVSTLELGDSALYLCASSSRGLEGAGYNEQFFGPGTRLTVL.

This clonotype was found a few times. Here the CDR3 reads CASSPGYDEQYF. The CDR3 DNA sequence: TGTGCCAGCAGCCCAGGGTACGACGAGCAGTACTTC. This chain uses TRBV7-9 with TRBJ2-7; D is perhaps TRBD1 (5 bases). There are 12 residues in the CDR3. The V gene's germline CDR1 is SEHNR and CDR2 FQNEAQ (reference sequence). V lost 5 bases and J lost 5, with 10 bases in between. The full variable domain, with the rest looked up from reference TRBV7-9 and TRBJ2-7, is DTGVSQNPRHKITKRGQNVTFRCDPISEHNRLYWYRQTLGQGPEFLTYFQNEAQLEKSRLLSDRFSAERPKGSFSTLEIQRTEQGDSAMYLCASSPGYDEQYFGPGTRLTVT.

In the case of this clonotype: At one end, the junction sequence differs from germline, possibly due to a read error. CDR3 DNA sequence: TGTGTCAGCAGCTTAGAGGTTAGCGGGAGGGCCCTCGAGCAGTACTTC. Protein: CVSSLEVSGRALEQYF. V and J are TRBV7-2 and TRBJ2-7; TRBD2 matches 11 bases. The CDR3 spans 16 residues. Germline CDR1 and CDR2: SGHTA and FQGNSA.